This TCR beta chain appears in the sequencing data of a study of memory CD4+ T cells and cytomegalovirus serostatus. Looking at the study overall: Healthy Belgian adult donors included about 10 CMV-positive and 24 CMV-negative people.

General observations from the study: The CMV-associated TCR signature appears largely within the CD4+ memory repertoire.

TCRdb keeps only in-frame clones here, not all; method: immunoSEQ multiplex PCR. Of around 33,000 clones listed, approximately 72% are singletons. This CDR3 has 16 amino acids. The V and J ends lost 2 bases and 4 bases, in that order; junction bases with no gene match: 5. In germline, CDR1 is SGDLS, CDR2 YYNGEE. On this clone: Antigen unknown.

Single viable CD3+CD4+CD8-CD45RO+ cells were sorted as the memory CD4+ T cells. CMV serostatus came from serum IgG against pp150, pp28, p38, p52. The TCR was taken from an adult in good health and CMV-seronegative. Some clones in this sample may be carry-over from other donors' samples. The sequenced material came from memory CD4+ T cells from blood. The rearrangement uses TRBV9 and TRBJ2-3; 12 bases fit TRBD2. The CDR3 nucleotides are TGTGCCAGCAGCGTGCTAGCGGGGGGGCCGGCAGATACGCAGTATTTT. Its protein is CASSVLAGGPADTQYF.